A single TCR beta chain is shown here with its context. Its antigen is undetermined. The sample is drawn from a study of cytomegalovirus exposure and HLA in healthy donors. Study-level results: A later analysis by the authors found several of the most significant clusters apparently linked to common viral pathogens. One cluster of highly shared sequence variants probably arose as a sequencing artifact. V- and J-gene trimming of TCR beta was linked (in a later analysis) to a missense DCLRE1C variant.

These donors counted as nominally healthy when sampled, but unrecorded immune exposures were likely. The PCR made use of 60 Vbeta and 13 Jbeta primers. TCRdb keeps only in-frame clones here, not all; method: immunoSEQ multiplex PCR. The repertoire holds some 150,000 clones, with approximately 86% as singletons. The TCR was taken from a male donor in good health and CMV-seronegative. Sequenced sample: PBMCs.

DNA of the CDR3: TGTGCCAGCAGCTTGACAGGGAGCAATTCACCCCTCCACTTT. It translates to CASSLTGSNSPLHF. The J gene is TRBJ1-6, the V gene TRBV7-9; TRBD1 agrees at 7 bases. The germline CDR1 and CDR2 sequences are SEHNR and FQNEAQ (reference sequence). The V gene end was trimmed by 3 bases and the J gene end by 7 bases; junction bases not matched to a gene: 3. The CDR3 has 14 amino acids.